Listed below are T cell receptor beta chains from one sample, sequenced in a study of blood T cell repertoires in COVID-19. Profiling relied on immunoSEQ multiplex PCR, and the TCRdb table lists in-frame clones only, not all of them. The table has some 150,000 clones, about four fifths seen once. The specimen was peripheral blood. These receptors were collected from a human donor in a cohort sampled during active COVID-19. Both conserved end residues are part of each CDR3. Each record gives: CDR3 DNA, CDR3 protein, clone size, V gene, CDR3 length, D gene, J gene. A D gene is named only where the DNA matches it firmly. Not every row has a clone size; where given, it reads once, few, many or a size class.

TGTGCCAGCAGCGAACACAGGGGACCCTACGAGCAGTACTTC CASSEHRGPYEQYF once TRBV7-2 14 TRBD1 TRBJ2-7
TGTGCCAGCCGGGGATACACCTACGAGCAGTACTTC CASRGYTYEQYF NA TRBV25-1 12 NA TRBJ2-7
TGTGCCAGCAGCTTGGACCGGAGCGGTGAGACCCAGTACTTC CASSLDRSGETQYF once TRBV5-6 14 NA TRBJ2-5
TGTGCCAGCAGCCGGTACAGGGTTAGCAATCAGCCCCAGCATTTT CASSRYRVSNQPQHF once TRBV6-5 15 NA TRBJ1-5
TGTGCCAGCAGTGAAGGAGTCTATGGCTACACCTTC CASSEGVYGYTF NA TRBV6-1 12 NA TRBJ1-2
TGCAGCGGCCGGACTAGCGGGAGTGACAATGAGCAGTTCTTC CSGRTSGSDNEQFF NA TRBV29-1 14 TRBD2 TRBJ2-1
TGCGCCAGCAGCTTGGGGGCAGGGGAATCACCCCTCCACTTT CASSLGAGESPLHF NA TRBV5-1 14 NA TRBJ1-6
TGTGCCACCGACGATCGTGGGACAGGCAACACTGAAGCTTTCTTT CATDDRGTGNTEAFF NA TRBV10-3 15 TRBD1 TRBJ1-1
TGTGCCAGCAGTCCCTACAGGGGGTACGGCTACACCTTC CASSPYRGYGYTF NA TRBV28 13 TRBD1 TRBJ1-2
TGTGCCAGCAGTCCAACCGGGACAGTGAGGACTGAAGCTTTCTTT CASSPTGTVRTEAFF NA TRBV6-2/TRBV6-3 15 TRBD1 TRBJ1-1
TGTGCCAGCAGTCTCCTATCGGGTGGCTACACCTTC CASSLLSGGYTF NA TRBV6-5 12 NA TRBJ1-2
TGTGCCAGCAGTTACCAGCGGGAGGCAGATACGCAGTATTTT CASSYQREADTQYF NA TRBV6-2/TRBV6-3 14 TRBD2 TRBJ2-3
TGTGCCAGCAGCAAAGGCGGTCAGGGGAACACTGAAGCTTTCTTT CASSKGGQGNTEAFF NA TRBV21-1 15 NA TRBJ1-1
TGTGCCAGCTCACCACTGTCTTCTGGGCAGGCCACTGAAGCTTTCTTT CASSPLSSGQATEAFF NA TRBV18 16 NA TRBJ1-1